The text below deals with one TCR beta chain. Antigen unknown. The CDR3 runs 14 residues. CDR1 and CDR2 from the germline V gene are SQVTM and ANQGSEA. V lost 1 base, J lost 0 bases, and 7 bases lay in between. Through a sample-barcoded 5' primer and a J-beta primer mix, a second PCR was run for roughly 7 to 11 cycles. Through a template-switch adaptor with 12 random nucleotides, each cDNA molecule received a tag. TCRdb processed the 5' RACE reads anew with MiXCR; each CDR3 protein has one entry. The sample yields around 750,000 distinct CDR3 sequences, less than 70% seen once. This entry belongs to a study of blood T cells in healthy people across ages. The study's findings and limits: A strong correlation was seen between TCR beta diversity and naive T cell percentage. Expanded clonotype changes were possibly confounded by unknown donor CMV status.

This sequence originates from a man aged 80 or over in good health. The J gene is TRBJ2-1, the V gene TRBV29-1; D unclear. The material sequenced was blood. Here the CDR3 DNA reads TGCAGCGTTGAAGGGGAAGACTCCTACAATGAGCAGTTCTTC. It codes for CSVEGEDSYNEQFF.